Given below is one TCR beta chain in context. Its matching antigen is unknown. Clones were read by immunoSEQ multiplex PCR, and TCRdb kept only the in-frame ones, dropping some. The sample consists of about 36,000 clones, 80% to 90% of them appearing once. This record comes from a study of T cell clonotyping in hematopoietic cell transplantation. Study-wide results and caveats: CD4 and CD8 repertoire contributions could not be separated without sorting. Higher Inverse Simpson Index values in graft donor and pretransplant recipient predicted broader posttransplant TCR diversity. After transplant, recipient diversity fell while pathologically expanded clonotypes grew through day 180.

Germline V gene data show CDR1 as SGHRS and CDR2 as YFSETQ. The CDR3 spans 15 residues. Trimming pared 1 base from V and 0 bases from J, leaving 10 bases between. J is TRBJ1-1 and V is TRBV5-1; D gene unclear. The receptor was derived from a woman between 35 and 50 years old in good health. Some clones in this sample may be carry-over from other donors' samples. The sequenced material came from peripheral blood mononuclear cells. The CDR3 spells CASSLFGQLNTEAFF. CDR3 in DNA: TGCGCCAGCAGCTTGTTTGGTCAGCTGAACACTGAAGCTTTCTTT. The variable domain in full, completed from reference TRBV5-1 and TRBJ1-1, reads KAGVTQTPRYLIKTRGQQVTLSCSPISGHRSVSWYQQTPGQGLQFLFEYFSETQRNKGNFPGRFSGRQFSNSRSEMNVSTLELGDSALYLCASSLFGQLNTEAFFGQGTRLTVV.